The rows below give T cell receptor beta chains drawn from one sample of a study of blood T cells in healthy people across ages. TCRdb passed the 5' RACE reads through MiXCR, listing each CDR3 protein once. The profile shows about 730,000 distinct CDR3 sequences, around 40% of them singletons. Source material: blood. The receptors originated from a woman aged 55-75 years in good health. Both conserved end residues are part of each CDR3. D genes are given only for firm matches. Clone size is not always given. Where it is, it says once, few, many or a class for expanded clones.

len | j_gene | abundance | d_gene | v_gene | CDR3aa | CDR3nt
15 | TRBJ2-4 | . | . | TRBV2 | CASSSTGAGGNIQYF | TGTGCCAGCAGTTCCACAGGGGCCGGGGGTAACATTCAGTACTTC
13 | TRBJ2-7 | . | . | TRBV7-9 | CASSLAPGDEQYF | TGTGCCAGCAGCTTAGCGCCGGGGGATGAGCAGTACTTC
17 | TRBJ2-3 | . | TRBD2 | TRBV6-1 | CASRQQRTSGGADTQYF | TGTGCCAGCAGGCAACAGAGGACTAGCGGGGGGGCAGATACGCAGTATTTT
14 | TRBJ2-1 | . | . | TRBV20-1 | CSANRPGPYNEQFF | TGCAGTGCTAACAGGCCAGGGCCATACAATGAGCAGTTCTTC
13 | TRBJ2-1 | . | . | TRBV14 | CASSQETGLAQFF | TGTGCCAGCAGCCAAGAGACAGGCTTGGCGCAGTTCTTC
16 | TRBJ1-2 | . | . | TRBV7-2 | CAGRGGRGGALYGYTF | TGTGCCGGTAGGGGGGGAAGAGGAGGGGCGTTATATGGCTACACCTTC
17 | TRBJ2-6 | few | . | TRBV20-1 | CSAPTVHAGSGANVLTF | TGCAGTGCGCCGACAGTGCATGCTGGCTCTGGGGCCAACGTCCTGACTTTC
14 | TRBJ2-5 | many | . | TRBV6-6 | CASRLDGSQETQYF | TGTGCCAGCAGACTGGACGGGAGTCAAGAGACCCAGTACTTC
15 | TRBJ2-3 | few | TRBD2 | TRBV20-1 | CSARGLAGLADTQYF | TGCAGTGCTAGAGGACTAGCGGGGTTAGCAGATACGCAGTATTTT
16 | TRBJ1-4 | . | . | TRBV6-5 | CACSPLGAPDNEKLFF | TGTGCCTGCAGCCCTCTTGGGGCCCCGGATAATGAAAAACTGTTTTTT
16 | TRBJ2-1 | few | TRBD2 | TRBV3-1 | CASSRGGGGVHNEQFF | TGTGCCAGCAGCCGCGGTGGCGGGGGGGTCCACAATGAGCAGTTCTTC
14 | TRBJ2-1 | few | . | TRBV5-1 | CASSLPRADNEQFF | TGCGCCAGCAGCTTGCCCCGGGCAGACAATGAGCAGTTCTTC
14 | TRBJ2-7 | . | . | TRBV4-2 | CASSLTGASGEQYF | TGTGCCAGCAGCCTCACCGGGGCGTCGGGGGAGCAGTACTTC
15 | TRBJ2-7 | . | TRBD2 | TRBV7-9 | CASSPSGGDSYEQYF | TGTGCCAGCAGCCCTAGCGGGGGGGACTCCTACGAGCAGTACTTC
14 | TRBJ2-3 | . | . | TRBV9 | CASSSEPSTDTQYF | TGTGCCAGCAGCTCAGAGCCCTCAACAGATACGCAGTATTTT
12 | TRBJ2-3 | many | . | TRBV29-1 | CSADPSTDTQYF | TGCAGCGCCGACCCTAGCACAGATACGCAGTATTTT
16 | TRBJ1-5 | . | . | TRBV7-3 | CASSLTGGRAGQPQHF | TGTGCCAGCAGCTTAACGGGCGGCAGGGCCGGTCAGCCCCAGCATTTT
16 | TRBJ2-7 | few | TRBD2 | TRBV4-2 | CASSQDEGLASYEQYF | TGTGCCAGCAGCCAAGATGAAGGACTAGCCTCCTACGAGCAGTACTTC
16 | TRBJ2-4 | few | . | TRBV3-1 | CASSHLGGGAKNIQYF | TGTGCCAGCAGCCATCTTGGAGGAGGGGCCAAAAACATTCAGTACTTC
15 | TRBJ2-7 | . | TRBD2 | TRBV3-1 | CASSHSGLAGGPRYF | TGTGCCAGCAGCCATTCCGGACTAGCGGGAGGGCCACGGTACTTC
10 | TRBJ2-7 | . | TRBD1 | TRBV12-3/TRBV12-4 | CASSRDRLYF | TGTGCCAGCAGTCGGGACAGGCTGTACTTC
14 | TRBJ2-5 | many | TRBD2 | TRBV5-1 | CASSLSGAKETQYF | TGCGCCAGCAGCCTAAGCGGGGCTAAAGAGACCCAGTACTTC
15 | TRBJ2-6 | . | . | TRBV4-1 | CASSQEARVANVLTF | TGCGCCAGCAGCCAAGAAGCCAGGGTAGCCAACGTCCTGACTTTC
12 | TRBJ2-5 | . | TRBD1 | TRBV7-3 | CASSPTGVEQYF | TGTGCCAGCAGCCCTACAGGGGTTGAGCAGTACTTC
17 | TRBJ2-7 | . | TRBD1 | TRBV6-2/TRBV6-3 | CASSPSKAGTELYEQYF | TGTGCCAGCAGCCCTTCAAAGGCCGGGACAGAACTATACGAGCAGTACTTC
16 | TRBJ2-1 | . | TRBD2 | TRBV6-2/TRBV6-3 | CAIEHQGSGRYNEQFF | TGTGCCATTGAACACCAGGGGAGCGGGAGGTACAATGAGCAGTTCTTC
15 | TRBJ2-1 | once | . | TRBV21-1 | CASSKGSGLPSGRFF | TGTGCCAGCAGCAAAGGATCCGGACTCCCATCGGGGAGGTTCTTC
13 | TRBJ2-5 | many | . | TRBV29-1 | CSVVRGLQETQYF | TGCAGCGTTGTCAGGGGACTCCAAGAGACCCAGTACTTC